The 4 T cell receptor beta chains below come from one sample, sequenced in a study of PD-1 blockade in classical Hodgkin lymphoma. Clones were read by immunoSEQ multiplex PCR, and TCRdb kept only the in-frame ones, dropping some. The repertoire holds approximately 29,000 clones, around 79% seen once, with 0.5% to 0.7% in the top ten. The time point here: cycle 4 day 1 (C4D1), after around six weeks of nivolumab. Relapse after autologous stem cell transplantation occurred in every patient, and brentuximab vedotin exposure varied. Using magnetic negative selection, the CD4+ T cells were separated out of thawed PBMCs. Sequencing was performed on CD4+ T cells from blood, taken before the fourth cycle of nivolumab. The receptors were gathered from a human donor with classical Hodgkin lymphoma.

This clone was observed a handful of times. This chain uses TRBV19 with TRBJ2-7; unclear D gene. V shed 3 bases and J shed 0 bases, with 9 bases lying between them. The CDR3 has 14 amino acids. CDR1 is LNHDA, CDR2 SQIVND, per germline (reference sequence). CDR3 in DNA: TGTGCCAGTAGTATCAACAGCAACTCCTACGAGCAGTACTTC. Translating gives CASSINSNSYEQYF.

This clone appeared a single time. This chain joins TRBV7-2 and TRBJ1-3, with D perhaps matching TRBD1 (5 bases). Trimming stripped 4 bases from V and 4 bases from J, with 8 bases between. The length of the CDR3 is 13 residues. Germline values: CDR1 SGHTA, CDR2 FQGNSA. The CDR3 region has the DNA TGTGCCAGCAGCTCCGGGACGGGAAACACCATATATTTT. It codes for CASSSGTGNTIYF.

The chain has TRBV28 and TRBJ1-4; D is uncertain. CDR1 is MDHEN, CDR2 SYDVKM, per germline. The CDR3 spans 14 residues. V gave up 3 bases and J gave up 0 bases, with 5 bases separating them. In nucleotides, the CDR3 is TGTGCCAGCAGTTTCCCTGCAACTAATGAAAAACTGTTTTTT. Protein sequence: CASSFPATNEKLFF.

This sequence joins TRBV6-1 and TRBJ2-5; 7 bases are shared with TRBD1. Trimming cost V 7 bases and J 5 bases; bases outside gene matches: 13. Germline lookup yields CDR1 MNHNS and CDR2 SASEGT. The CDR3 contains 15 residues. In DNA form, the CDR3 reads TGTGCCAGCACCGAAACATGGGACAGTTTTGAGACCCAGTACTTC. This sequence encodes CASTETWDSFETQYF.